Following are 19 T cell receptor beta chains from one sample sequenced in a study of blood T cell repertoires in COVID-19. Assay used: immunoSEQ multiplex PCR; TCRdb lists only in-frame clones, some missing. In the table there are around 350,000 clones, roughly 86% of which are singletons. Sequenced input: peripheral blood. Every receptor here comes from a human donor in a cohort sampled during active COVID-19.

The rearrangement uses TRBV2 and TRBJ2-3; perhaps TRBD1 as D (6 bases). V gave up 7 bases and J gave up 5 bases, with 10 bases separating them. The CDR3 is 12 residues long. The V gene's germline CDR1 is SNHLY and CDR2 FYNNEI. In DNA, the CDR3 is TGTGCCAGCACCAGGGGAGTAGATACGCAGTATTTT. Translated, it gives CASTRGVDTQYF.

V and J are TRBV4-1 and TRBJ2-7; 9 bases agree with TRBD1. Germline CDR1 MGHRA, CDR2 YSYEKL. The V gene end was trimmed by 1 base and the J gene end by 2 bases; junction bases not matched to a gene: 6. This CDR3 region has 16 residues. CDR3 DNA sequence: TGCGCCAGCAGCCAAGTTTTTAGGACAGGGGCCTACGAGCAGTACTTC. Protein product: CASSQVFRTGAYEQYF.

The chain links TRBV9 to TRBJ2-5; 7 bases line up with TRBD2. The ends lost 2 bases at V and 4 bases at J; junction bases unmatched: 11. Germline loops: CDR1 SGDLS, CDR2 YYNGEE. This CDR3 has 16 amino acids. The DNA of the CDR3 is TGTGCCAGCAGCGTCTCGTCGGCGGGAGAGGGAGAGACCCAGTACTTC. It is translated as CASSVSSAGEGETQYF.

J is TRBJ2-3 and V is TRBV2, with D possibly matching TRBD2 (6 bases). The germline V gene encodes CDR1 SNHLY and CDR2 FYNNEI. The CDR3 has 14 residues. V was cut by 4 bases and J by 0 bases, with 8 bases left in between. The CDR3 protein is CASSGGLSTDTQYF. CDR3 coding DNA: TGTGCCAGCAGTGGGGGACTTAGCACAGATACGCAGTATTTT.

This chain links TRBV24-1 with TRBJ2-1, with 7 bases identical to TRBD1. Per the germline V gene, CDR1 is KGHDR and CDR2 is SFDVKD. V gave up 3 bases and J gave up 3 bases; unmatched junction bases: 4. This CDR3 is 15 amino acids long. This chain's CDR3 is CATSDRGTVYNEQFF. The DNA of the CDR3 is TGTGCCACCAGTGATCGAGGGACAGTCTACAATGAGCAGTTCTTC.

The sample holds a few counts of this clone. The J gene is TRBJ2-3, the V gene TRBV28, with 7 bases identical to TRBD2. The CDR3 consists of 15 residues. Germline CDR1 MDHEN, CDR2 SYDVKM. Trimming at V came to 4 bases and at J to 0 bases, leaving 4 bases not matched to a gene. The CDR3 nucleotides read TGTGCCAGCAGTTCCGGTAGCGGGAGCACAGATACGCAGTATTTT. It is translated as CASSSGSGSTDTQYF. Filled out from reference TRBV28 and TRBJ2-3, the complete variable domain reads DVKVTQSSRYLVKRTGEKVFLECVQDMDHENMFWYRQDPGLGLRLIYFSYDVKMKEKGDIPEGYSVSREKKERFSLILESASTNQTSMYLCASSSGSGSTDTQYFGPGTRLTVL.

CDR3 amino acids: CASTRTSGANTGELFF. The CDR3 DNA is TGTGCCAGCACCCGGACTAGCGGGGCGAACACCGGGGAGCTGTTTTTT. This chain uses TRBV7-6 with TRBJ2-2; 12 bases match TRBD2. The junction had 3 bases not matched to a gene; V was cut back by 7 bases and J by 0 bases. The CDR3 has 16 residues. The germline V gene encodes CDR1 SGHVS and CDR2 FNYEAQ.

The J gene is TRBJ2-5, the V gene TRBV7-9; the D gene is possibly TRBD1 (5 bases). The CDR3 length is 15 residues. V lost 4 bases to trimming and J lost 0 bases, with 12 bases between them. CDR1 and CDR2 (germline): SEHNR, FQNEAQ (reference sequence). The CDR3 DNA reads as TGTGCCAGCAGCTCACAACAGGCCCACCAAGAGACCCAGTACTTC. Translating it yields CASSSQQAHQETQYF.

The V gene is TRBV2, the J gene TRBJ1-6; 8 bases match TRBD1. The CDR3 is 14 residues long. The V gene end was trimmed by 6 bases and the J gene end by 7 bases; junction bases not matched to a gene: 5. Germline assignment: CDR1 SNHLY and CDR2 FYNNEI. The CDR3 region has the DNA TGTGCCAGCAGGGTAACAGGGGGAAATTCACCCCTCCACTTT. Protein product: CASRVTGGNSPLHF.

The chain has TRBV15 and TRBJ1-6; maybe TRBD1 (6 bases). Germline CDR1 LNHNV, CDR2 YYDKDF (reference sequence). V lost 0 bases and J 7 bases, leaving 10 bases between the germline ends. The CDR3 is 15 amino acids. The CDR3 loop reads CATSRDYRENSPLHF. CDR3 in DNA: TGTGCCACCAGCAGAGATTACAGGGAAAATTCACCCCTCCACTTT.

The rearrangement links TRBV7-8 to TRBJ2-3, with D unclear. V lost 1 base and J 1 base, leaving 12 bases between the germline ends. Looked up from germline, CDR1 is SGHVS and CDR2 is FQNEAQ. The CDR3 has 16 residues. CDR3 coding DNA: TGTGCCAGCAGCTTAGAGCATGGGCTACGCACAGATACGCAGTATTTT. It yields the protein CASSLEHGLRTDTQYF.

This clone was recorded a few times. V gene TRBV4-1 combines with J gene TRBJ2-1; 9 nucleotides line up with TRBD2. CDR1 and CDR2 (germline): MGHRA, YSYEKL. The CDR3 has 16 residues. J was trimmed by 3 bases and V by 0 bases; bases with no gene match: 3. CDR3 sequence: CASSQDGTSIYNEQFF. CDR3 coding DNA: TGCGCCAGCAGCCAAGACGGGACTAGCATCTACAATGAGCAGTTCTTC.

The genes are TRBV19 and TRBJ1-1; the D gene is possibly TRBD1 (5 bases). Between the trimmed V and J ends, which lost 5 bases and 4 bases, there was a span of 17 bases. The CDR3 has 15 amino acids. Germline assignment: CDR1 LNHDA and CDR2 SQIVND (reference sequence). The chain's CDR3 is CASSAISRGGTEAFF. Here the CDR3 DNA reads TGTGCCAGTAGTGCTATTTCTAGGGGAGGCACTGAAGCTTTCTTT.

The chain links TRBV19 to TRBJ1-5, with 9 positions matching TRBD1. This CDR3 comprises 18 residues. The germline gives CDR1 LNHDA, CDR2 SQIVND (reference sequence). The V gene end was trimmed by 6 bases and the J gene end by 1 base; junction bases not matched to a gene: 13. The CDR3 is CASSLDRGTIPSNQPQHF. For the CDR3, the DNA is TGTGCCAGTAGCTTGGACAGGGGAACTATACCGAGCAATCAGCCCCAGCATTTT.

The CDR3 loop reads CASSSHLIAGGSYNEQFF. DNA for the CDR3: TGCGCCAGCAGCTCCCACCTAATAGCGGGAGGGTCCTACAATGAGCAGTTCTTC. The rearrangement uses TRBV5-1 and TRBJ2-1; 11 positions match TRBD2. Germline lookup yields CDR1 SGHRS and CDR2 YFSETQ. This CDR3 comprises 18 residues. J gave up 1 base and V 3 bases, and 9 bases lay outside the gene matches.

CDR3 nucleotides: TGTGCCAGCAGTCCTCGGACAGGGGCCGGGGAGCTGTTTTTT. Amino acids: CASSPRTGAGELFF. The chain has TRBV2 and TRBJ2-2; 9 nucleotides align to TRBD1. The CDR3 has 14 residues. From germline, CDR1 is SNHLY and CDR2 FYNNEI. J was trimmed by 6 bases and V by 5 bases; bases with no gene match: 4.

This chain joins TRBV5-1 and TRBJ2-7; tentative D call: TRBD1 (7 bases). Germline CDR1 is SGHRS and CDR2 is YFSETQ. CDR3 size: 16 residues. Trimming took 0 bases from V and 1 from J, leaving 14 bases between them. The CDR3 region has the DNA TGCGCCAGCAGCTTGGGCGGGACAGCTAATTCCTACGAGCAGTACTTC. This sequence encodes CASSLGGTANSYEQYF.

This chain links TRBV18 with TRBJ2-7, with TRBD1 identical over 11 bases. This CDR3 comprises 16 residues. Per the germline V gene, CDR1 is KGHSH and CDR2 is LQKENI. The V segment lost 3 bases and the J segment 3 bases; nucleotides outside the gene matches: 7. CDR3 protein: CASSPDAGTGGYEQYF. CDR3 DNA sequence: TGTGCCAGCTCACCCGACGCCGGGACAGGGGGCTACGAGCAGTACTTC.

For the CDR3, the DNA is TGTGCCAGCAGGGAAGACCGTGGCGCGGGGGAGGCACCAAAAGGGCAGTTCTTC. Its protein product is CASREDRGAGEAPKGQFF. The chain carries TRBV7-9 and TRBJ2-1; 7 positions agree with TRBD2. The germline gives CDR1 SEHNR, CDR2 FQNEAQ (reference sequence). Trimming cost V 6 bases and J 12 bases; bases outside gene matches: 26. The CDR3 has 18 residues.